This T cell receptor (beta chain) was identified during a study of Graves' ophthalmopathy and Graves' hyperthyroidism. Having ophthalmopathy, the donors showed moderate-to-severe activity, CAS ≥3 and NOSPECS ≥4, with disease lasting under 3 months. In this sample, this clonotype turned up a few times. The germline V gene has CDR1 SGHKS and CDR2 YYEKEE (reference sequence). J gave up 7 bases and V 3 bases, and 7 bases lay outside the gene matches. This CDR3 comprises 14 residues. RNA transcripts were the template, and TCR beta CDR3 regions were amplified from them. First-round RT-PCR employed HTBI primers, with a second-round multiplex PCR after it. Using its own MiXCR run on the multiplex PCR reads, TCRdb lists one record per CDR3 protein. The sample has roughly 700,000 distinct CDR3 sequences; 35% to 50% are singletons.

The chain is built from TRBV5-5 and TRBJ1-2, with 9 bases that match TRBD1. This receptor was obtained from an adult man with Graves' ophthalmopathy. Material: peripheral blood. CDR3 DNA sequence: TGTGCCAGCAGCTGGACAGGGGATCGGACTGGCTACACCTTC. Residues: CASSWTGDRTGYTF.